This T cell receptor (beta chain) stems from a study of control samples from healthy donors and cancer patients. Profiled with immunoSEQ multiplex PCR; TCRdb holds only in-frame clones, not every one. The sample has 95,000 to 150,000 clones, about 87% seen once. The sample comprised blood. The clonotype comes from a man aged 25-40 years in good health.

The CDR3 bases are TGTGCCAGCACCTCACAGAGCTCCTATAATTCACCCCTCCACTTT. Protein product: CASTSQSSYNSPLHF. The V gene is TRBV2, the J gene TRBJ1-6; no reliable D call. Germline V gene sequence: CDR1 SNHLY, CDR2 FYNNEI. Between the trimmed V and J ends, which lost 7 bases and 0 bases, there was a span of 10 bases. There are 15 residues in the CDR3.